This paragraph covers one T cell receptor beta chain sequence. This clone was detected a few times. Which antigen it targets is not known. Within one base of it there is no much larger clone, and no base qualities were kept. For sequencing of the TCRbeta CDR3 region, genomic DNA was extracted from the sorted cells. The immunoSEQ Assay was used for sequencing of TCRbeta CDR3 regions. TCRdb retrieved this table from immuneACCESS and kept in-frame rearrangements only. Not all clones are present; in checked studies, unresolved V genes account for under half, and no reason is known for the remainder. The sample yields 55,000 to 80,000 clones; roughly 88% were counted once. The ten largest clones capture 0.25% to 0.3% of the sample. The data were obtained in a study of OX40 agonist ivuxolimab in advanced cancers. Regarding the complete study: Ivuxolimab was a fully human IgG2 agonistic monoclonal antibody targeting the costimulatory receptor OX40 (CD134). Three dose-escalation patients achieved partial responses, one with hepatocellular carcinoma and two with cutaneous melanoma. Peripheral TCRbeta sequencing was intended to test whether TCR sequence diversity was altered and clonal T-cell expansion was caused by ivuxolimab. The paper covers the monotherapy dose-escalation part of the phase I ivuxolimab trial, which included N ≈ 50 patients. Among the approximately 50 dose-escalation patients, some 20 had hepatocellular carcinoma, 15 melanoma, 9 renal cell carcinoma and 9 head and neck cancer. In the dose-escalation cohort, 82.7% of patients were male, and the mean age was approximately 55 years, with a range of roughly 20 to 79. Intravenous ivuxolimab was administered to patients every 2 weeks at six dose levels: 0.01, 0.1, 0.3, 1.5, 3 and 10 mg/kg. Patients were allowed to have had prior anti-PD-1, anti-PD-L1 or anti-CTLA-4 therapy, and 40% of the dose-escalation patients had been treated with checkpoint inhibitors.

Trimming accounts for 1 base at V and 8 bases at J, while the number of junction bases matched to no gene is 1. Reading the germline V gene gives CDR1 LGHNT and CDR2 FRNRAP. Measured from the cysteine to the phenylalanine, the CDR3 is 13 residues long. Just the 39-base CDR3 DNA is kept, in frame starting at base 1. Points the paper makes about the study in general: Antigen specificity was not determined for the clonally expanded peripheral T cells. On average, CD8+ T cells showed more expanded clones than CD4+ T cells after ivuxolimab. Clonal expansion of both CD4+ and CD8+ blood T cells was observed from baseline to week 6 at doses 0.1 to 3.0 mg/kg. In partial responders in the 0.1-3.0 mg/kg groups, normalized peripheral clonal expansion was found to be among the lowest, especially among CD8+ T cells. Low levels of normalized T-cell clonal expansion were also seen in some nonresponding patients.

Patients with autoimmune disease history or receiving systemic immunosuppression were excluded from the trial. Peripheral blood for TCR sequencing was collected from all dose cohorts at baseline, on cycle 4 day 1, and on cycle 7 day 1. The samples were taken from a phase I, first-in-human, multicenter, open-label dose-escalation trial of ivuxolimab. Adults with locally advanced or metastatic melanoma, renal cell, hepatocellular, or head and neck squamous cell carcinoma were enrolled in the trial. Before TCR sequencing, CD4+ T cells and CD8+ T cells were sorted from peripheral blood as separate populations.

The rearranged segments are TRBV12-5 and TRBJ2-1; 8 central bases correspond to TRBD1. The source material was CD4+ or CD8+ T cells sorted from blood, sampled in a trial of the OX40 agonist ivuxolimab. The receptor was isolated from an adult with an advanced solid tumor such as melanoma, head and neck, liver or kidney cancer. For the CDR3, the sequence is CASGLGRGHEQFF. The nucleotide sequence reads TGTGCTAGTGGTTTGGGCAGGGGGCATGAGCAGTTCTTC.